The T cell receptor (beta chain) described here comes from a study of T cells after yellow fever vaccination. Whole-study findings and limits: A small share of clonotypes appeared in both CD4 and CD8 compartments. There was a possibility that FACS-sorted repertoires contained abundant clonotypes contaminating from the bulk population.

With respect to this clonotype: Its matching antigen is unknown.

The V segment lost 1 base and the J segment 5 bases; nucleotides outside the gene matches: 3. Germline CDR1 MGHRA, CDR2 YSYEKL. The CDR3 contains 15 residues. The 5'RACE template-switching step produced TCR cDNA and added a universal primer site and UMIs. TCRdb ran MiXCR on the 5' RACE reads and lists one entry per CDR3 protein. The sample records about 340,000 distinct CDR3 sequences, around 13% being singletons. This TCR derives from a man younger than 35 who received the YFV17D yellow fever vaccine. The J gene is TRBJ2-1, the V gene TRBV4-1, with 9 bases matching TRBD2. This specimen was CD4+ T cells sorted from PBMCs, taken 15 days after the yellow fever booster vaccination. The chain's CDR3 is CASSQVAGAHNEQFF. CDR3 coding DNA: TGCGCCAGCAGCCAAGTAGCGGGGGCCCACAATGAGCAGTTCTTC.